The 20 T cell receptor beta chains below were found in one sample sequenced in a study of T-cell reconstitution after alpha-beta-depleted transplantation in children. Using unique molecular identifiers, the investigators prepared the TCRbeta library. TCRdb independently ran MiXCR on the PCR reads; one entry per CDR3 protein. The table includes about 72,000 distinct CDR3 sequences, 7.3% detected once. The input for sequencing was PBMCs from the stem cell graft donor, taken from the stem cell graft. Every receptor here comes from a human donor who donated a stem cell graft to a child with acute lymphoblastic leukemia.

This clonotype has at least ten counts. The chain carries TRBV7-9 and TRBJ1-6, with D possibly matching TRBD1 (5 bases). Germline V gene lookup returns CDR1 SEHNR and CDR2 FQNEAQ (reference sequence). The CDR3 runs to 16 residues. Trimming shortened V by 1 base and J by 7 bases, and 14 bases separated the two germline ends. The CDR3 protein is CASSLDSGSENSPLHF. The CDR3 DNA sequence: TGTGCCAGCAGCTTAGACTCAGGGAGTGAAAATTCACCCCTCCACTTT.

This clonotype was detected ten times or more. The gene calls are TRBV27 and TRBJ1-5; the D is unclear. Trimming left V 6 bases short and J 2 bases short, with 11 bases between. CDR3 length: 14 residues. Germline V gene lookup returns CDR1 MNHEY and CDR2 SMNVEV (reference sequence). The CDR3, as DNA: TGTGCCAGCAGCCTATCTATGGGCAATCAGCCCCAGCATTTT. It is translated as CASSLSMGNQPQHF.

The rearrangement links TRBV3-1 to TRBJ2-5; a weak D match, TRBD1 (5 bases). The CDR3 has 14 amino acids. Germline V CDR1 and CDR2: LGHDT, YNNKEL (reference sequence). The V gene lost 1 base and the J gene lost 2 bases, with 8 bases spanning the gap. The CDR3 nucleotides read TGTGCCAGCAGCCAAGGACAGCAACAAGAGACCCAGTACTTC. It is translated as CASSQGQQQETQYF.

This clonotype was picked up one time. The gene calls are TRBV28 and TRBJ2-1, with 9 positions matching TRBD2. V trimming: 2 bases; J trimming: 0 bases; junction bases outside the gene matches: 11. Germline-derived CDR1 and CDR2 are MDHEN and SYDVKM. The length of the CDR3 is 19 residues. DNA for the CDR3: TGTGCCAGCAGTTTACGGCTAGCGGGGATCCTGAGCTCCTACAATGAGCAGTTCTTC. Its protein product is CASSLRLAGILSSYNEQFF.

This clonotype was detected only a few times. The chain is built from TRBV3-1 and TRBJ2-3, with a weak D call TRBD2 (6 bases). There are 15 residues in the CDR3. V was clipped by 3 bases and J by 2 bases, with 12 bases between them. CDR1 and CDR2 (germline): LGHDT, YNNKEL (reference sequence). CDR3 loop: CASSQWDSATDTQYF. CDR3 nucleotides: TGTGCCAGCAGCCAGTGGGACTCGGCCACAGATACGCAGTATTTT.

This clonotype was picked up many times. This chain connects TRBV7-2 to TRBJ1-5; the D gene is possibly TRBD1 (5 bases). Trimming pared 0 bases from V and 7 bases from J, leaving 10 bases between. Germline loops: CDR1 SGHTA, CDR2 FQGNSA. The CDR3 runs 14 residues. The DNA of the CDR3 is TGTGCCAGCAGCTTAGCCTTGCAGGGCCAGCCCCAGCATTTT. Its translation is CASSLALQGQPQHF.

This clonotype has at least ten counts. The chain recombines TRBV24-1 with TRBJ2-6; D uncertain. This CDR3 is 13 amino acids long. V lost 11 bases and J lost 2, with 9 bases in between. Germline V CDR1 and CDR2: KGHDR, SFDVKD. The CDR3 here is CAIRATGANVLTF. The CDR3 bases are TGTGCCATCCGAGCTACTGGGGCCAACGTCCTGACTTTC.

This clonotype was seen at least ten times. This chain uses TRBV6-4 with TRBJ2-3; 8 bases fit TRBD2. The ends lost 2 bases at V and 4 bases at J; junction bases unmatched: 5. Germline V CDR1 and CDR2: MRHNA, SNTAGT. This CDR3 has 15 residues. CDR3 in amino acids: CASSDGAGEADTQYF. CDR3 nucleotide sequence: TGTGCCAGCAGTGACGGAGCGGGGGAGGCAGATACGCAGTATTTT.

The chain employs TRBV20-1 and TRBJ2-5, with TRBD2 as a possible D gene (7 bases). Trimming pared 6 bases from V and 2 bases from J, leaving 19 bases between. CDR3 length: 15 amino acids. Germline loops: CDR1 DFQATT, CDR2 SNEGSKA (reference sequence). The CDR3 protein is CSAEGGGRGQETQYF. The CDR3 DNA reads as TGCAGTGCCGAGGGGGGGGGTCGGGGGCAAGAGACCCAGTACTTC.

This clonotype was seen ten or more times. The genes are TRBV27 and TRBJ1-2, with 9 bases lining up with TRBD1. The trim removed 6 bases at V and 7 bases at J, leaving 6 bases unmatched. Germline V CDR1 and CDR2: MNHEY, SMNVEV (reference sequence). The CDR3 length is 13 residues. The CDR3 region has the DNA TGTGCCAGCAGCCCTACAGGGGGCGGTGGCTACACCTTC. Translated, it gives CASSPTGGGGYTF.

This clonotype was seen at least ten times. V usage is TRBV18 and J usage is TRBJ2-7; no reliable D call. The CDR3 extends over 14 amino acids. Germline V CDR1 and CDR2: KGHSH, LQKENI. The V end lost 3 bases, the J end lost 0 bases, and 9 bases lay between the germline ends. CDR3 coding DNA: TGTGCCAGCTCACCTCCACTTAGCTCCTACGAGCAGTACTTC. Its protein product is CASSPPLSSYEQYF.

This clonotype was counted at least ten times. This chain joins TRBV5-1 and TRBJ2-1; D ambiguous. V was clipped by 0 bases and J by 0 bases, with 1 base between them. This CDR3 region has 13 residues. Germline assignment: CDR1 SGHRS and CDR2 YFSETQ. This chain's CDR3 is CASSLDSYNEQFF. The CDR3, as DNA: TGCGCCAGCAGCTTGGACTCCTACAATGAGCAGTTCTTC.

This clonotype was counted ten times or more. CDR3: CASSYPWAETQYF. The CDR3 DNA sequence: TGTGCCAGCAGCTACCCCTGGGCAGAGACCCAGTACTTC. The V and J genes are TRBV6-5 and TRBJ2-5; D is ambiguous. Germline V CDR1 and CDR2: MNHEY, SVGAGI. V gave up 6 bases and J gave up 4 bases, with 12 bases separating them. The CDR3 is made up of 13 amino acids.

The chain joins TRBV4-2 to TRBJ2-7, with D possibly called TRBD1 or TRBD2 (6 bases each). CDR3 size: 13 residues. Germline V gives CDR1 LGHNA, CDR2 YNFKEQ. Between the trimmed V and J ends, which lost 5 bases and 6 bases, there was a span of 14 bases. CDR3 bases: TGTGCCAGCAGCATCGGGGGCTTCTGCGAGCAGTACTTC. The encoded protein is CASSIGGFCEQYF.

This chain uses TRBV6-2 or TRBV6-3 with TRBJ2-3; D remains unclear. The V and J ends lost 4 bases and 5 bases respectively, with 19 bases between them. The CDR3 has 16 amino acids. Germline V lookup: CDR1 MNHEY, CDR2 SVGEGT. The CDR3 sequence: CASSSIPPGVGDTQYF. CDR3 in DNA: TGTGCCAGCAGTTCAATTCCGCCCGGAGTAGGAGATACGCAGTATTTT.

The chain is built from TRBV7-2 and TRBJ2-7, with 7 bases identical to TRBD1. The CDR3 has 17 amino acids. The V segment lost 1 base and the J segment 3 bases; nucleotides outside the gene matches: 12. Germline-derived CDR1 and CDR2 are SGHTA and FQGNSA. This CDR3 is CASSLGPRLRQGYEQYF. As DNA, the CDR3 is TGTGCCAGCAGCTTAGGCCCCCGTTTGAGACAGGGCTACGAGCAGTACTTC.

This clonotype showed up just a few times. V is TRBV7-8 and J is TRBJ1-4; D unclear. There are 14 residues in the CDR3. Per germline, CDR1 SGHVS and CDR2 FQNEAQ. V lost 1 base and J 5 bases, leaving 8 bases between the germline ends. Here the CDR3 DNA reads TGTGCCAGCAGCTTAGGGAACCTGAATGAAAAACTGTTTTTT. Translating gives CASSLGNLNEKLFF.

In its sample, this clonotype was seen many times. CDR3 region: CSATTDYGYTF. The CDR3 nucleotides read TGCAGCGCCACGACAGATTATGGCTACACCTTC. V gene TRBV29-1 combines with J gene TRBJ1-2, with D possibly TRBD1 on 5 matching bases. V lost 7 bases and J 5 bases, leaving 11 bases between the germline ends. The CDR3 extends over 11 amino acids. Germline V gene lookup returns CDR1 SQVTM and CDR2 ANQGSEA.

Ten or more counts support this clonotype. This rearrangement joins TRBV15 to TRBJ1-5; TRBD1 agrees at 8 bases. After removal of 6 bases from V and 4 bases from J, the junction contained 8 bases not matched to a gene. CDR3 length equals 15 residues. Germline V CDR1 and CDR2: LNHNV, YYDKDF (reference sequence). CDR3 amino acids: CATRPTGVPNQPQHF. CDR3 coding DNA: TGTGCCACCAGACCGACAGGGGTCCCTAATCAGCCCCAGCATTTT. Filled out from reference TRBV15 and TRBJ1-5, the complete variable domain reads DAMVIQNPRYQVTQFGKPVTLSCSQTLNHNVMYWYQQKSSQAPKLLFHYYDKDFNNEADTPDNFQSRRPNTSFCFLDIRSPGLGDTAMYLCATRPTGVPNQPQHFGDGTRLSIL.

The sample holds a few counts of this clonotype. This chain's CDR3 is CASSLKTGTGPYNEQFF. Written as DNA, the CDR3 is TGCGCCAGCAGCTTGAAGACCGGGACAGGGCCCTACAATGAGCAGTTCTTC. This chain links TRBV4-1 with TRBJ2-1; the match to TRBD1 covers 9 bases. The CDR3 is 17 amino acids. The J segment lost 2 bases and the V segment lost 5 bases, leaving 10 bases of the junction unmatched. CDR1 and CDR2 from the germline V gene are MGHRA and YSYEKL.